The clone carrying this T cell receptor beta chain came up a few times. Its antigen is undetermined. The sample originates from a study of tumor-infiltrating lymphocytes in primary liver carcinoma. Study in general: The patient population consisted of men and women between 30 and 69 years of age.

Study outcomes and limitations: Tumors carried a top-250-clone fraction significantly exceeding that of blood (p = 0.039).

The source of the blood RNA was unsorted whole blood, and germline DNA was extracted as well. Collected before surgery were roughly 4.4 milliliters of peripheral blood. The CDR3 loop spans 15 amino acids. The germline CDR1 and CDR2 sequences are SGHNT and YYREEE (reference sequence). V lost 0 bases and J lost 3, with 12 bases in between. With a constant-region primer, TCR beta cDNA was made from about 0.5 ug of total RNA. Three nested multiplex PCR rounds, a slightly modified ARM-PCR method, built the TCR beta libraries. TRBV1-TRBV30 forward primers paired with a C-beta reverse primer were used in the first two PCR rounds, which ran approximately 10 cycles each. TCRdb re-derived calls from the multiplex PCR reads in MiXCR, one entry per CDR3 protein. The sample lists hundreds of thousands of distinct CDR3 sequences, roughly two thirds occurring once.

The sample taken for sequencing was peripheral blood. The origin of this receptor is a man aged 40-55 years with primary liver carcinoma and hepatitis B virus infection. The chain uses TRBV5-4 and TRBJ2-5; D possibly corresponds to TRBD2 (6 bases). CDR3 sequence (DNA): TGTGCCAGCAGCTTGGGGGACTTCCTCAAAGAGACCCAGTACTTC. Its translation: CASSLGDFLKETQYF.